Presented here are 15 T cell receptor beta chains from one specimen sequenced in a study of chemoradiotherapy in HPV16-positive cancers. Only in-frame clones appear in the TCRdb table, and some are missing; sequencing was by immunoSEQ multiplex PCR. The data show more than 4,500 clones, with roughly 82% seen just once and 15% to 20% held by the top ten. Specimen: tumor tissue, collected from a patient who underwent chemoradiotherapy. The receptors derive from a human donor with HPV-associated anogenital cancer.

V is TRBV19 and J is TRBJ2-2, with 7 bases that match TRBD2. The germline V gene has CDR1 LNHDA and CDR2 SQIVND (reference sequence). After removal of 8 bases from V and 1 base from J, the junction contained 7 bases not matched to a gene. The CDR3 extends over 15 amino acids. The CDR3 DNA reads as TGTGCCAGTCTTGCTAGCGGAATGAACACCGGGGAGCTGTTTTTT. Protein sequence: CASLASGMNTGELFF.

The chain uses TRBV7-8 and TRBJ2-5, with TRBD2 matching over 8 bases. This CDR3 is 18 amino acids long. Looked up from germline, CDR1 is SGHVS and CDR2 is FQNEAQ. Losses at the gene ends were 2 bases for V and 4 bases for J; bases not matched to a gene: 15. The CDR3 bases are TGTGCCAGCAGCTTAAGGGCTAGCGGGCCTACGAAGGGAGAGACCCAGTACTTC. It is translated as CASSLRASGPTKGETQYF.

The chain recombines TRBV19 with TRBJ2-3, with 9 bases fitting TRBD1. Germline CDR1 and CDR2: LNHDA and SQIVND (reference sequence). With V trimmed by 5 bases and J by 3 bases, 9 bases remained unmatched. The CDR3 has 16 amino acids. CDR3 nucleotides: TGTGCCAGTAGTCTCCTCGGAGGGACAGGGACAGATACGCAGTATTTT. Translation: CASSLLGGTGTDTQYF.

This chain joins TRBV7-9 and TRBJ1-4, with 7 bases aligning to TRBD1. This CDR3 has 15 residues. The J segment lost 3 bases and the V segment lost 4 bases, leaving 5 bases of the junction unmatched. Germline CDR1 and CDR2: SEHNR and FQNEAQ (reference sequence). The CDR3 DNA follows: TGTGCCAGCAGCTCCGGACAGGAGGCTAATGAAAAACTGTTTTTT. It translates to CASSSGQEANEKLFF.

The table lists this clone with a count of one. The V gene is TRBV5-1, the J gene TRBJ1-3, with 11 bases that match TRBD1. The CDR3 has 17 amino acids. V lost 5 bases and J lost 4; bases outside the gene matches: 11. Germline CDR1 and CDR2: SGHRS and YFSETQ. The CDR3 reads CASSSLGQGAPGNTIYF. The CDR3 coding sequence is TGCGCCAGCAGTTCACTAGGACAGGGGGCGCCGGGAAACACCATATATTTT.

V and J are TRBV7-9 and TRBJ2-3; the D gene is possibly TRBD2 (5 bases). The CDR3 consists of 15 residues. V gave up 4 bases and J gave up 2 bases, with 13 bases separating them. From germline, CDR1 is SEHNR and CDR2 FQNEAQ (reference sequence). The CDR3 protein is CASSSSGISTDTQYF. CDR3 coding DNA: TGTGCCAGCAGCTCATCCGGGATATCCACAGATACGCAGTATTTT.

This clone has just a few counts. The rearrangement joins TRBV10-2 to TRBJ2-5; D may be TRBD1 (5 bases). CDR3 size: 15 residues. Germline loops: CDR1 WSHSY, CDR2 SAAADI. V was pared by 3 bases and J by 5 bases, with 16 bases between. CDR3 bases: TGCGCCAGCAGTGAAGTGTGGGGCGGTCCGGAGACCCAGTACTTC. This translates into CASSEVWGGPETQYF.

The rearrangement joins TRBV6-1 to TRBJ1-2; weak D call: TRBD1 (6 bases). CDR3 length: 13 residues. Germline assignment: CDR1 MNHNS and CDR2 SASEGT. With 3 bases removed from V and 4 bases from J, the gap between germline ends came to 9 bases. This CDR3 is CASSEDSSYGYTF. As DNA, the CDR3 is TGTGCCAGCAGTGAGGACAGTTCCTATGGCTACACCTTC.

This clone occurred once. V is TRBV7-9 and J is TRBJ1-4, with D unresolved. CDR3 length: 13 amino acids. Deletions cut 1 base from V and 7 bases from J, with 7 bases between. Germline V CDR1 and CDR2: SEHNR, FQNEAQ (reference sequence). CDR3: CASSLGSSEKLFF. The CDR3 nucleotides are TGTGCCAGCAGCTTAGGGTCGTCTGAAAAACTGTTTTTT.

The count of this clone is one. This sequence joins TRBV5-8 and TRBJ1-2; D not certain. Germline V CDR1 and CDR2: SGHTS, YDEGEE. V was pared by 4 bases and J by 12 bases, with 7 bases between. The CDR3 contains 9 residues. For the CDR3, the DNA is TGTGCCAGCAGCATCAGGCACACCTTC. Translated, it gives CASSIRHTF.

The J gene is TRBJ2-1, the V gene TRBV11-3, with a tentative D call TRBD2 (6 bases). Germline CDR1 reads SGHNT; CDR2 reads YENEEA. CDR3 length: 15 amino acids. The V and J ends lost 0 bases and 9 bases respectively, with 15 bases between them. The CDR3 region has the DNA TGTGCCAGCAGCTTAGACCCTGCGAAGGAGGGTGAGCAGTTCTTC. This codes for CASSLDPAKEGEQFF.

The chain is built from TRBV7-2 and TRBJ2-3; the match to TRBD2 covers 7 bases. This CDR3 has 18 amino acids. In germline, CDR1 is SGHTA, CDR2 FQGNSA. With V trimmed by 1 base and J by 5 bases, 15 bases remained unmatched. For the CDR3, the DNA is TGTGCCAGCAGCTTAGAAGGCGGTCGTTGGGGGGGTCAAGATACGCAGTATTTT. It is translated as CASSLEGGRWGGQDTQYF.

The chain is built from TRBV29-1 and TRBJ1-2, with a weak D call TRBD1 (5 bases). The CDR3 sequence is 14 residues long. Per germline, CDR1 SQVTM and CDR2 ANQGSEA. V was clipped by 4 bases and J by 4 bases, with 16 bases between them. For the CDR3, the DNA is TGCAGCGTTGTTGGCGGCAGGGCGAGCTATGGCTACACCTTC. Residues: CSVVGGRASYGYTF.

The V and J genes are TRBV29-1 and TRBJ1-5; D is unresolved. CDR1 SQVTM and CDR2 ANQGSEA come from the germline V gene. There are 14 residues in the CDR3. V was cut by 0 bases and J by 2 bases, with 8 bases left in between. CDR3 coding DNA: TGCAGCGTTGAAGAGACGGGAGGCAATCAGCCCCAGCATTTT. Protein: CSVEETGGNQPQHF.

The rearrangement joins TRBV4-1 to TRBJ2-2, with 7 bases identical to TRBD2. The CDR3 is 13 amino acids. V gave up 3 bases and J gave up 7 bases; unmatched junction bases: 2. Germline V CDR1 and CDR2: MGHRA, YSYEKL. The CDR3 here is CASSQGGVGELFF. CDR3 bases: TGCGCCAGCAGCCAGGGGGGGGTCGGGGAGCTGTTTTTT.